One and the same sample provided the 29 T cell receptor beta chains below, sequenced in a study of technical replicates of blood from several donors. The repertoire was sequenced with immunoSEQ multiplex PCR; TCRdb's copy has only in-frame clones and lacks some. This sample has 65,000 to 90,000 clones, with approximately 90% found just once. The source material was T cells isolated from PBMCs. The receptor source for this set is a human donor in good health.

J is TRBJ2-3 and V is TRBV18, with a tentative D call TRBD1 (6 bases). This CDR3 has 13 residues. Deletions cut 2 bases from V and 4 bases from J, with 7 bases between. CDR1 is KGHSH and CDR2 is LQKENI in the germline V gene. The CDR3 coding sequence is TGTGCCAGCTCACCAGGGGGCGCAGATACGCAGTATTTT. This gives the protein CASSPGGADTQYF.

The V gene is TRBV25-1, the J gene TRBJ1-6, with D possibly TRBD1 on 5 matching bases. V lost 6 bases, J lost 5 bases, and 8 bases lay in between. The CDR3 runs 13 residues. The germline V gene encodes CDR1 MGHDK and CDR2 SYGVNS. CDR3 in amino acids: CASRGQNNSPLHF. CDR3 nucleotide sequence: TGTGCCAGCAGGGGGCAGAATAATTCACCCCTCCACTTT.

This chain uses TRBV10-3 with TRBJ1-4; weak D call: TRBD1 (6 bases). Germline CDR1 reads ENHRY; CDR2 reads SYGVKD. The CDR3 contains 14 residues. The V gene lost 2 bases and the J gene lost 7 bases, with 11 bases spanning the gap. Here the CDR3 reads CAISEGGASEKLFF. The CDR3 nucleotides are TGTGCCATCAGTGAGGGGGGCGCGTCTGAAAAACTGTTTTTT.

The genes are TRBV7-9 and TRBJ2-1; D remains unclear. This CDR3 comprises 15 residues. Germline CDR1 reads SEHNR; CDR2 reads FQNEAQ (reference sequence). Trimming removed 2 bases from V and 6 bases from J, with 14 bases in between. The DNA of the CDR3 is TGTGCCAGCAGCTTATATTTGCAGATTTCCAATGAGCAGTTCTTC. Protein: CASSLYLQISNEQFF.

The chain carries TRBV7-9 and TRBJ1-5, with D perhaps matching TRBD1 (6 bases). Trimming stripped 5 bases from V and 2 bases from J, with 19 bases between. The CDR3 extends over 17 amino acids. Per germline, CDR1 SEHNR and CDR2 FQNEAQ (reference sequence). In nucleotides, the CDR3 is TGTGCCAGCAGCCCAACAGGGTACCCTCAGGGCAATCAGCCCCAGCATTTT. Encoded protein: CASSPTGYPQGNQPQHF.

The chain recombines TRBV27 with TRBJ2-1, with D possibly matching TRBD1 (5 bases). CDR1 is MNHEY, CDR2 SMNVEV, per germline (reference sequence). Trimming took 5 bases from V and 3 from J, leaving 11 bases between them. The CDR3 length is 14 residues. In DNA form, the CDR3 reads TGTGCCAGCAGTCAAGGACATCGCTACAATGAGCAGTTCTTC. Protein product: CASSQGHRYNEQFF.

The count of this clone is one. Here the CDR3 DNA reads TGTGCCAGCAGTCACGGGACAGGGCTTATGAACACTGAAGCTTTCTTT. Amino acid sequence: CASSHGTGLMNTEAFF. J is TRBJ1-1 and V is TRBV2; the match to TRBD1 covers 9 bases. From germline, CDR1 is SNHLY and CDR2 FYNNEI. V lost 5 bases, J lost 0 bases, and 7 bases stayed unmatched. The CDR3 sequence is 16 residues long.

The J gene is TRBJ2-1, the V gene TRBV7-8, with TRBD2 matching 10 bases. Germline lookup yields CDR1 SGHVS and CDR2 FQNEAQ. CDR3 length: 17 residues. V shed 4 bases and J 5 bases; nucleotides not matched to a gene: 11. DNA of the CDR3: TGTGCCAGCAGCTCCCCCCTTAGCGGGGGGCTTCACAATGAGCAGTTCTTC. Residues: CASSSPLSGGLHNEQFF. The entire variable domain, with the rest obtained from reference TRBV7-8 and TRBJ2-1, is as follows: GAGVSQSPRYKVAKRGQDVALRCDPISGHVSLFWYQQALGQGPEFLTYFQNEAQLDKSGLPSDRFFAERPEGSVSTLKIQRTQQEDSAVYLCASSSPLSGGLHNEQFFGPGTRLTVL.

The rearrangement joins TRBV5-5 to TRBJ1-2; 7 nucleotides match TRBD1. The CDR3 has 13 amino acids. The V and J ends lost 10 bases and 5 bases, in that order; junction bases with no gene match: 11. Germline loops: CDR1 SGHKS, CDR2 YYEKEE (reference sequence). In DNA, the CDR3 is TGTGCCTCAAGATACAGGGGAGCATATGGCTACACCTTC. Translated: CASRYRGAYGYTF.

V is TRBV19 and J is TRBJ2-7; perhaps TRBD1 as D (5 bases). Germline CDR1 is LNHDA and CDR2 is SQIVND (reference sequence). This CDR3 is built from 13 residues. V gave up 5 bases and J gave up 2 bases, with 10 bases separating them. In DNA form, the CDR3 reads TGTGCCAGTAGTGCCCGCAGGGCCTACGAGCAGTACTTC. Translating it yields CASSARRAYEQYF. Supplemented by reference TRBV19 and TRBJ2-7, the full variable domain reads DGGITQSPKYLFRKEGQNVTLSCEQNLNHDAMYWYRQDPGQGLRLIYYSQIVNDFQKGDIAEGYSVSREKKESFPLTVTSAQKNPTAFYLCASSARRAYEQYFGPGTRLTVT.

The V and J genes are TRBV4-2 and TRBJ2-7, with TRBD1 as a possible D gene (6 bases). The germline V gene encodes CDR1 LGHNA and CDR2 YNFKEQ. The V end was cut by 0 bases, the J end by 1 base, with 13 bases between. This CDR3 comprises 16 residues. CDR3 bases: TGTGCCAGCAGCCAAGATAGGCGGCAGGGGTCCTACGAGCAGTACTTC. Encoded protein: CASSQDRRQGSYEQYF.

V is TRBV19 and J is TRBJ1-1; TRBD1 matches at 8 bases. The V and J ends lost 2 bases and 5 bases, in that order; junction bases with no gene match: 13. CDR1 and CDR2 (germline): LNHDA, SQIVND (reference sequence). The CDR3 is 17 residues long. DNA for the CDR3: TGTGCCAGTAGTATACGAAACCCGACAGGGGCAGGAACTGAAGCTTTCTTT. It encodes CASSIRNPTGAGTEAFF.

The genes are TRBV5-6 and TRBJ1-2; perhaps TRBD1 as D (5 bases). The germline V and J ends were trimmed by 3 bases and 4 bases, with 7 bases remaining between them. CDR1 is SGHDT and CDR2 is YYEEEE in the germline V gene. The CDR3 runs to 12 residues. The CDR3 DNA reads TGTGCCAGCAGCTCCGGGGGCTATGGCTACACCTTC. Its translation is CASSSGGYGYTF.

This clone appeared once. The chain is built from TRBV11-2 and TRBJ2-5; D is uncertain. This CDR3 has 14 amino acids. Germline CDR1 SGHAT, CDR2 FQNNGV. V was trimmed by 5 bases and J by 2 bases, leaving 12 bases between them. The CDR3 reads CASSPPGLQETQYF. The CDR3 nucleotides are TGTGCCAGCAGCCCTCCCGGGTTACAAGAGACCCAGTACTTC. Filled out from reference TRBV11-2 and TRBJ2-5, the complete variable domain reads EAGVAQSPRYKIIEKRQSVAFWCNPISGHATLYWYQQILGQGPKLLIQFQNNGVVDDSQLPKDRFSAERLKGVDSTLKIQPAKLEDSAVYLCASSPPGLQETQYFGPGTRLLVL.

The CDR3 loop reads CASSQADGTGAYSNQPQHF. The CDR3 DNA reads as TGCGCCAGCAGCCAAGCGGATGGGACAGGGGCTTATAGCAATCAGCCCCAGCATTTT. V gene TRBV4-1 combines with J gene TRBJ1-5; 10 bases map to TRBD1. Trimming cost V 1 base and J 0 bases; bases outside gene matches: 9. The CDR3 is made up of 19 amino acids. The germline CDR1 and CDR2 sequences are MGHRA and YSYEKL.

This chain joins TRBV6-5 and TRBJ1-2; no reliable D call. CDR1 is MNHEY and CDR2 is SVGAGI in the germline V gene. CDR3 length: 15 residues. Trimming removed 0 bases from V and 3 bases from J, with 11 bases in between. CDR3 nucleotides: TGTGCCAGCAGTTACTCGATGCGGGGATACTATGGCTACACCTTC. Its protein is CASSYSMRGYYGYTF.

The chain has TRBV19 and TRBJ2-4; D possibly corresponds to TRBD1 (6 bases). This CDR3 spans 21 amino acids. The germline gives CDR1 LNHDA, CDR2 SQIVND (reference sequence). V lost 3 bases and J 0 bases, leaving 27 bases between the germline ends. CDR3 region: CASSMKYPDSDSPLAKNIQYF. In DNA form, the CDR3 reads TGTGCCAGTAGTATGAAATATCCTGACTCGGACAGCCCGCTAGCCAAAAACATTCAGTACTTC.

The rearrangement uses TRBV5-4 and TRBJ2-7, with 11 bases aligning to TRBD2. The CDR3 consists of 15 residues. The trim removed 3 bases at V and 1 base at J, leaving 3 bases unmatched. The germline gives CDR1 SGHNT, CDR2 YYREEE (reference sequence). CDR3 loop: CASSSTSGISYEQYF. As DNA, the CDR3 is TGTGCCAGCAGCTCGACTAGCGGGATTTCCTACGAGCAGTACTTC.

The chain is built from TRBV5-1 and TRBJ1-4, with 7 nucleotides matching TRBD1. The CDR3 runs to 15 residues. Germline V gene sequence: CDR1 SGHRS, CDR2 YFSETQ. V gave up 4 bases and J gave up 4 bases; unmatched junction bases: 7. The DNA of the CDR3 is TGCGCCAGCAGCCTTAAGGGGGCGGGTAATGAAAAACTGTTTTTT. Translation gives CASSLKGAGNEKLFF.

V and J are TRBV5-4 and TRBJ1-1; D may be TRBD1 (5 bases). The germline CDR1 and CDR2 sequences are SGHNT and YYREEE (reference sequence). The length of the CDR3 is 13 residues. V lost 4 bases and J 6 bases, leaving 13 bases between the germline ends. The chain's CDR3 is CASSQGATPEAFF. The CDR3 DNA follows: TGTGCCAGCAGCCAAGGGGCCACACCTGAAGCTTTCTTT.

The chain uses TRBV10-1 and TRBJ1-1; TRBD1 matches 7 bases. After removal of 3 bases from V and 1 base from J, the junction contained 2 bases not matched to a gene. Germline-derived CDR1 and CDR2 are WNHNN and SYGVQD (reference sequence). The CDR3 consists of 14 residues. CDR3 bases: TGCGCCAGCAGTGACGGGACAGCGAACACTGAAGCTTTCTTT. Protein: CASSDGTANTEAFF.

The genes are TRBV4-1 and TRBJ2-3; no definite D call. The CDR3 is made up of 15 amino acids. CDR1 and CDR2 from the germline V gene are MGHRA and YSYEKL. Trimming pared 1 base from V and 2 bases from J, leaving 10 bases between. The CDR3 is CASSQVVVNTDTQYF. The CDR3 DNA sequence: TGCGCCAGCAGCCAAGTCGTAGTAAACACAGATACGCAGTATTTT.

V gene TRBV28 combines with J gene TRBJ1-1; D call uncertain. The CDR3 runs to 14 residues. Trimming took 1 base from V and 0 from J, leaving 6 bases between them. Germline V gene sequence: CDR1 MDHEN, CDR2 SYDVKM. DNA for the CDR3: TGTGCCAGCAGTTTATACAAGTTGAACACTGAAGCTTTCTTT. Protein product: CASSLYKLNTEAFF.

The chain recombines TRBV6-5 with TRBJ1-5, with TRBD1 as a possible D gene (5 bases). V shed 2 bases and J shed 4 bases, with 9 bases lying between them. CDR3 length: 14 residues. Germline V CDR1 and CDR2: MNHEY, SVGAGI. CDR3 coding DNA: TGTGCCAGCAGTTACCTGGGGGGGAATCAGCCCCAGCATTTT. Protein sequence: CASSYLGGNQPQHF.

The chain has TRBV5-1 and TRBJ1-2; D unclear. The CDR3 runs 12 residues. V was clipped by 4 bases and J by 8 bases, with 12 bases between them. The germline V gene has CDR1 SGHRS and CDR2 YFSETQ. CDR3 DNA: TGCGCCAGCAGCCCGGGATATGAGGGCTACACCTTC. Translating it yields CASSPGYEGYTF.

The CDR3 reads CASSLSPAGGTGELFF. Here the CDR3 DNA reads TGCGCCAGCAGCTTGTCCCCGGCGGGAGGCACCGGGGAGCTGTTTTTT. The chain uses TRBV5-1 and TRBJ2-2; 8 nucleotides match TRBD2. The CDR3 is 16 amino acids. CDR1 is SGHRS, CDR2 YFSETQ, per germline. The V gene end was trimmed by 1 base and the J gene end by 4 bases; junction bases not matched to a gene: 6.

This chain links TRBV7-9 with TRBJ2-6; TRBD1 matches 10 bases. CDR1 and CDR2 (germline): SEHNR, FQNEAQ (reference sequence). The CDR3 sequence is 16 residues long. Trimming at V came to 5 bases and at J to 5 bases, leaving 6 bases not matched to a gene. CDR3: CASSPGQGIWANVLTF. The CDR3 DNA reads as TGTGCCAGCAGCCCGGGACAGGGGATATGGGCCAACGTCCTGACTTTC.

The chain carries TRBV28 and TRBJ1-2; 11 nucleotides agree with TRBD1. CDR3 length equals 18 residues. The J segment lost 4 bases and the V segment lost 3 bases, leaving 13 bases of the junction unmatched. Per the germline V gene, CDR1 is MDHEN and CDR2 is SYDVKM. The CDR3 region is CASSFRTGGVSGGYGYTF. The CDR3 DNA follows: TGTGCCAGCAGTTTCCGGACAGGGGGCGTCTCTGGAGGCTATGGCTACACCTTC.

The CDR3 bases are TGCGCCAGCAGCCAGGGACGGACTAGCGGGAGGGCCTTTGAGACCCAGTACTTC. This encodes CASSQGRTSGRAFETQYF. The chain carries TRBV4-1 and TRBJ2-5; 15 bases map to TRBD2. Germline trimming cut 3 bases from V and 5 bases from J; bases unmatched to any gene: 10. CDR1 MGHRA and CDR2 YSYEKL come from the germline V gene. The CDR3 sequence is 18 residues long.